These 20 T cell receptor beta chains were all obtained from the same sample, sequenced in a study of blood T cell repertoires in COVID-19. Assay used: immunoSEQ multiplex PCR; TCRdb lists only in-frame clones, some missing. The sample carries about 90,000 clones, 75% to 90% recorded once. The sample comprised peripheral blood. These receptors were taken from an older man with acute or convalescent COVID-19.

This rearrangement joins TRBV11-3 to TRBJ2-3; tentative D call: TRBD2 (5 bases). From germline, CDR1 is SGHNT and CDR2 YENEEA. V was cut by 5 bases and J by 1 base, with 13 bases left in between. This CDR3 is built from 15 residues. CDR3 sequence: CASSLSGVGTDTQYF. The CDR3 DNA reads TGTGCCAGCAGCCTAAGCGGAGTGGGCACAGATACGCAGTATTTT.

This clone occurred once. The chain carries TRBV6-5 and TRBJ1-5, with 8 bases lining up with TRBD1. The CDR3 is 15 amino acids. The V and J ends lost 8 bases and 2 bases, in that order; junction bases with no gene match: 8. Germline V CDR1 and CDR2: MNHEY, SVGAGI. CDR3: CASHPSTGGNQPQHF. The CDR3 DNA reads as TGTGCCAGCCATCCGTCGACAGGGGGCAATCAGCCCCAGCATTTT.

The chain has TRBV19 and TRBJ1-1; TRBD1 matches at 8 bases. Germline-derived CDR1 and CDR2 are LNHDA and SQIVND (reference sequence). This CDR3 contains 16 residues. J gave up 6 bases and V 9 bases, and 18 bases lay outside the gene matches. In DNA, the CDR3 is TGTGCCAGCCAGGGGGCTCGGGTTTCGGGTCAGGCTGAAGCTTTCTTT. Translated, it gives CASQGARVSGQAEAFF.

This sequence joins TRBV7-9 and TRBJ1-1, with 7 bases fitting TRBD1. Unmatched junction bases numbered 6, after V lost 6 bases and J lost 5 bases. CDR1 SEHNR and CDR2 FQNEAQ come from the germline V gene (reference sequence). The CDR3 has 13 residues. The CDR3 spells CASRPGRGTEAFF. CDR3 coding DNA: TGTGCCAGCAGGCCAGGCAGGGGGACTGAAGCTTTCTTT.

The chain is built from TRBV28 and TRBJ1-1; D is ambiguous. Looked up from germline, CDR1 is MDHEN and CDR2 is SYDVKM. V was clipped by 1 base and J by 0 bases, with 6 bases between them. The CDR3 spans 14 residues. The CDR3 coding sequence is TGTGCCAGCAGTTTATCAGTAATGAACACTGAAGCTTTCTTT. This encodes CASSLSVMNTEAFF.

The gene calls are TRBV7-3 and TRBJ2-1; 8 positions agree with TRBD2. V was pared by 4 bases and J by 11 bases, with 7 bases of the junction left unmatched. This CDR3 is 13 amino acids long. Germline V gene data show CDR1 as SGHTA and CDR2 as FQGTGA. CDR3 loop: CASSSPSSGKQFF. CDR3 nucleotides: TGTGCCAGCAGCTCTCCAAGTAGCGGGAAGCAGTTCTTC.

The rearrangement links TRBV6-5 to TRBJ2-5; 9 nucleotides match TRBD1. V was clipped by 4 bases and J by 2 bases; unmatched bases: 2. This CDR3 contains 14 residues. The germline V gene has CDR1 MNHEY and CDR2 SVGAGI. Here the CDR3 DNA reads TGTGCCAGCAGTTCCGGGACAGGGCAAGAGACCCAGTACTTC. Translated, it gives CASSSGTGQETQYF.

This chain connects TRBV7-2 to TRBJ2-3; tentatively, D is TRBD2 (6 bases). V was pared by 5 bases and J by 4 bases, with 22 bases between. Germline V gene data show CDR1 as SGHTA and CDR2 as FQGNSA. The CDR3 spans 17 residues. CDR3 loop: CASSPRTTQFVADTQYF. CDR3 sequence (DNA): TGTGCCAGCAGCCCGAGGACTACCCAGTTTGTAGCAGATACGCAGTATTTT.

V usage is TRBV6-1 and J usage is TRBJ2-1; 11 nucleotides match TRBD2. Germline V gene lookup returns CDR1 MNHNS and CDR2 SASEGT. The CDR3 runs 16 residues. The V gene end was trimmed by 3 bases and the J gene end by 9 bases; junction bases not matched to a gene: 10. The CDR3 region is CASSEPTSGRMSEQFF. The DNA of the CDR3 is TGTGCCAGCAGTGAGCCCACTAGCGGGAGAATGAGTGAGCAGTTCTTC.

The chain links TRBV7-9 to TRBJ1-2; 7 bases match TRBD1. V gave up 1 base and J gave up 2 bases; unmatched junction bases: 1. Per germline, CDR1 SEHNR and CDR2 FQNEAQ (reference sequence). The CDR3 length is 14 residues. In DNA, the CDR3 is TGTGCCAGCAGCTTAGGGGACAGCAACTATGGCTACACCTTC. It is translated as CASSLGDSNYGYTF.

This clone was found a few times. CDR3 sequence: CASSPGTSGRAEQFF. The DNA of the CDR3 is TGTGCCAGCAGCCCTGGGACTAGCGGGAGAGCTGAGCAGTTCTTC. V is TRBV7-2 and J is TRBJ2-1; 14 nucleotides agree with TRBD2. CDR1 SGHTA and CDR2 FQGNSA come from the germline V gene. Unmatched junction bases numbered 6, after V lost 5 bases and J lost 9 bases. This CDR3 is built from 15 residues.

The genes are TRBV28 and TRBJ2-7; D uncertain. The germline V gene has CDR1 MDHEN and CDR2 SYDVKM. The CDR3 runs 11 residues. The V and J ends lost 5 bases and 2 bases respectively, with 4 bases between them. The CDR3 DNA reads as TGTGCCAGCAGTCTTCCCTACGAGCAGTACTTC. Encoded protein: CASSLPYEQYF.

This chain joins TRBV7-2 and TRBJ2-1, with D maybe TRBD1 (5 bases). Germline-derived CDR1 and CDR2 are SGHTA and FQGNSA. V was cut by 3 bases and J by 5 bases, with 14 bases left in between. There are 15 residues in the CDR3. The CDR3 is CASSLGPASHNEQFF. CDR3 sequence (DNA): TGTGCCAGCAGCTTGGGGCCAGCCTCACACAATGAGCAGTTCTTC.

This clone showed up just once. CDR3 sequence (DNA): TGTGCCAGCAGCTTAGAATCGACTAGCGGGTTCTCAGATACGCAGTATTTT. Amino acid sequence: CASSLESTSGFSDTQYF. V gene TRBV7-9 combines with J gene TRBJ2-3; 10 positions agree with TRBD2. Germline trimming cut 1 base from V and 4 bases from J; bases unmatched to any gene: 8. CDR1 is SEHNR and CDR2 is FQNEAQ in the germline V gene (reference sequence). This CDR3 is 17 amino acids long.

A remark on this clone: The junction departs from the called germline gene at one end, perhaps through a read error. The CDR3 spells CALRGGGAYNSSLHF. CDR3 coding DNA: TGTGCCCTTAGAGGTGGGGGCGCCTATAATTCATCCCTCCACTTT. The genes are TRBV30 and TRBJ1-6; tentative D call: TRBD1 (6 bases). CDR1 GTSNPN and CDR2 SVGIG come from the germline V gene (reference sequence). This CDR3 comprises 15 residues.

In this sample, this clone turned up once. V gene TRBV6-5 combines with J gene TRBJ2-7; 8 bases fit TRBD1. The CDR3 contains 14 residues. Looked up from germline, CDR1 is MNHEY and CDR2 is SVGAGI. The J segment lost 3 bases and the V segment lost 5 bases, leaving 6 bases of the junction unmatched. This CDR3 is CASSRPGQDYEQYF. The CDR3 DNA follows: TGTGCCAGCAGTCGACCGGGACAGGACTACGAGCAGTACTTC.

This clone was found many times. The chain employs TRBV25-1 and TRBJ2-6, with D possibly being TRBD2 (6 bases). V dropped 8 bases and J dropped 0 bases, with 8 bases sitting between them. The CDR3 extends over 14 amino acids. The germline gives CDR1 MGHDK, CDR2 SYGVNS. The CDR3 coding sequence is TGTGCCAGCGCGGGGAGCTCTGGGGCCAACGTCCTGACTTTC. Translating gives CASAGSSGANVLTF.

CDR3 protein: CASSPGNVETQYF. The DNA for the CDR3 is TGTGCCAGCAGTCCGGGGAATGTAGAGACCCAGTACTTC. The chain recombines TRBV28 with TRBJ2-5; the D gene is possibly TRBD2 (5 bases). In germline, CDR1 is MDHEN, CDR2 SYDVKM. Trimming shortened V by 5 bases and J by 4 bases, and 11 bases separated the two germline ends. The CDR3 is 13 residues long. Combining the CDR3 with reference TRBV28 and TRBJ2-5 gives the whole variable domain DVKVTQSSRYLVKRTGEKVFLECVQDMDHENMFWYRQDPGLGLRLIYFSYDVKMKEKGDIPEGYSVSREKKERFSLILESASTNQTSMYLCASSPGNVETQYFGPGTRLLVL.

The table lists this clone with many counts. The chain couples TRBV24-1 to TRBJ2-2; D may be TRBD2 (6 bases). V shed 3 bases and J shed 8 bases, with 12 bases lying between them. Germline CDR1 and CDR2: KGHDR and SFDVKD. The CDR3 totals 14 residues. Here the CDR3 DNA reads TGTGCCACCAGTGATGCGGGACCCCCGGGGGAGCTGTTTTTT. Its translation: CATSDAGPPGELFF.

The V gene is TRBV5-6, the J gene TRBJ2-4; a possible D gene is TRBD2 (5 bases). The CDR3 extends over 15 amino acids. Germline loops: CDR1 SGHDT, CDR2 YYEEEE. The germline V and J ends were trimmed by 2 bases and 5 bases, with 14 bases remaining between them. The CDR3 DNA sequence: TGTGCCAGCAGCTTACCCCCGGGAAGGGAAAACATTCAGTACTTC. The encoded protein is CASSLPPGRENIQYF.